This T cell receptor (beta chain) was profiled in a study of breast tumors, draining lymph nodes, adjacent tissues. From the multiplex PCR reads, TCRdb called clonotypes with MiXCR, one entry per CDR3 protein. The sample consists of roughly 110,000 distinct CDR3 sequences, about 31% of them appearing once. Study outcomes and limitations: Tumor T cell lymph node origin was a supported hypothesis, not proven. Tumor repertoires ranked between lymph nodes and nontumor tissue in diversity, with V and J gene preferences. Most tumor T cells seemingly derive from lymph node, then expand in tumor.

The CDR3 covers 14 residues. The V segment lost 5 bases and the J segment 4 bases; nucleotides outside the gene matches: 4. Per germline, CDR1 SGDLS and CDR2 YYNGEE. Note on this clonotype: Its antigen remains unknown.

Samples came from axillary lymph nodes draining the breast cancer. This receptor was identified in a female donor with breast cancer. Some clones in this sample may be carry-over from other donors' samples. The J gene is TRBJ2-5, the V gene TRBV9, with 11 bases fitting TRBD1. Sequencing was done on a sample of axillary lymph node tissue. CDR3 coding DNA: TGTGCCAGCAGTGGACAGGGGGCTGGAGAGACCCAGTACTTC. It translates to CASSGQGAGETQYF.